The clone carrying this T cell receptor (beta chain) was counted between two and nine times. Its specificity is not known. The source of the sample is a study of early T cells in non-severe SARS-CoV-2 infection. This CDR3 has 12 amino acids. The germline V gene encodes CDR1 MNHNY and CDR2 SVGAGI (reference sequence). Trimming removed 8 bases from V and 4 bases from J, with 11 bases in between. Study observations and caveats: Matches to VDJdb favored anti-spike CD8 responses and missed private and CD4 specificities.

MiXCR, run by TCRdb on the 5' RACE reads, gives a single entry per CDR3 protein. The sample consists of 50,000 to 65,000 distinct CDR3 sequences, around an eighth of them appearing once. The receptor's source is an adult who was a healthcare worker with PCR-confirmed SARS-CoV-2 infection or an uninfected control (not recorded which). Sequencing input: whole blood. The chain joins TRBV6-6 to TRBJ1-1; a weak D match, TRBD1 (6 bases). CDR3 bases: TGTGCCAGCGGGGGGCAAGTCACTGAAGCTTTCTTT. Translated: CASGGQVTEAFF.